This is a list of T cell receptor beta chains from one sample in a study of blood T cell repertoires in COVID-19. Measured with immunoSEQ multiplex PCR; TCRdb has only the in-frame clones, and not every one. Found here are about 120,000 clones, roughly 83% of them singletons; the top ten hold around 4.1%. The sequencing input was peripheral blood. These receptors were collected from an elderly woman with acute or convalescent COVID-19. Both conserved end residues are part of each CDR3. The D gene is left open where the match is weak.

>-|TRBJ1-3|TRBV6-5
CASSQTPGAGNTIYF
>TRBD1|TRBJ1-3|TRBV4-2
CASSQGQALGNTIYF
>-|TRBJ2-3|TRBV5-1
CASSLGRGNTDTQYF
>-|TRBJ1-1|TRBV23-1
CASSQLWPNTEAFF
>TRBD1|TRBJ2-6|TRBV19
CASRPGDSSGANVLTF
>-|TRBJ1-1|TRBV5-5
CASSWEGGFDTEAFF
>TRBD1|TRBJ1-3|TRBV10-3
CAISRQGIGGNTIYF
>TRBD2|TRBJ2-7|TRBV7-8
CASSARTSGGPSYEQYF
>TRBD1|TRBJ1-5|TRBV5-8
CASSAGQDHNQPQHF
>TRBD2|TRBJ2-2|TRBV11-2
CASSHPGRTSGRAGELFF
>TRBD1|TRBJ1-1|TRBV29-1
CSGQTGGGTEAFF
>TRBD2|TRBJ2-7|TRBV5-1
CASRSSGDSYEQYF
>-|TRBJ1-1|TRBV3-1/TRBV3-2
CASSHSISGNTEAFF
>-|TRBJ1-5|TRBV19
CASNDKGNQPQHF
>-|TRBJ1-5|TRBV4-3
CASSQGVQGSIGQPQHF
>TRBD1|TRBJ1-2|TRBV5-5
CASSLGGTAYGYTF
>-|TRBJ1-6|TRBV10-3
CAISRDTYNSPLHF
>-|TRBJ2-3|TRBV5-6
CASSPLMIGDTQYF
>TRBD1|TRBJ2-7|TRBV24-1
CATSDPGGEQYF
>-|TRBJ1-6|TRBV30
CATDILGNNNSPLHF
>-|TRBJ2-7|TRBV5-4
CASSFTSNEQYF
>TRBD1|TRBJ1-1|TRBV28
CASRWGQMNTEAFF
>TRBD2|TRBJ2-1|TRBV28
CASQLAGFYNEQFF
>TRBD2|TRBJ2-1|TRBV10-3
CAISPGTSGGNEQFF
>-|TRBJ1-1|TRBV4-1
CASSQGPGFFTEAFF
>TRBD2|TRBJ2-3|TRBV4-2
CASSQDPLAGRTDTQYF
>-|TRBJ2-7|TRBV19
CASSMGLRLGEQYF
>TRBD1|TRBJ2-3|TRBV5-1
CASSLGGQATDTQYF
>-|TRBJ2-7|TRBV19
CASSPPGRGLNEQYF
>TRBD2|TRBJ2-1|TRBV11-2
CASTETSGYYNEQFF
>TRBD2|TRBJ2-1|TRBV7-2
CASSSRTSGSNEQFF
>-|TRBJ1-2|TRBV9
CASSVTGIGYGYTF
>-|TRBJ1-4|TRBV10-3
CAISESQSGEKLFF
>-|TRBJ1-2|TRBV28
CASSLAGYGYTF
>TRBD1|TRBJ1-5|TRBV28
CASTEDRGKDQPQHF
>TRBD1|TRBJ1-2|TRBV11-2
CASSITGTGYGYTF
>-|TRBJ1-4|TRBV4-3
CASSQAPQGRDPKLFF
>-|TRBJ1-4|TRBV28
CASGEGATNEKLFF